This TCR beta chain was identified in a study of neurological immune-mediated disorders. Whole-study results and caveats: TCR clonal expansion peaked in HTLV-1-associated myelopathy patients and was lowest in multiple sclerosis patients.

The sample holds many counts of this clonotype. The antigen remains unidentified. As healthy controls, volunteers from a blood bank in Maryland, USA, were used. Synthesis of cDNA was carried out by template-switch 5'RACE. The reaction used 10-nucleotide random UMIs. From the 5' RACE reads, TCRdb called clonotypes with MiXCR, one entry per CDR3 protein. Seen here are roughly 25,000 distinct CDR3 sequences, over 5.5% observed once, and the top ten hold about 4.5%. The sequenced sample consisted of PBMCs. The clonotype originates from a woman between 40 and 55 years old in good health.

The CDR3 region has the DNA TGTGCCAGCAGACGCGGGCTAGCGGGCCTAGTCTCCTACAATGAGCAGTTCTTC. Its protein product is CASRRGLAGLVSYNEQFF. The chain uses TRBV5-5 and TRBJ2-1; 8 bases are shared with TRBD2. Trimming removed 5 bases from V and 0 bases from J; junction bases left unmatched: 13. The germline gives CDR1 SGHKS, CDR2 YYEKEE (reference sequence). The CDR3 is 18 residues long.